One and the same sample provided the 5 T cell receptor beta chains below, sequenced in a study of tumor-infiltrating lymphocytes in primary liver carcinoma. Co-extraction yielded RNA and DNA from 20-30 mg of unsorted bulk tissue. Starting from 500 ng of total RNA, TCR beta cDNA was produced with a primer in the constant region. Nested multiplex PCR, run for three rounds with slightly modified ARM-PCR, yielded TCR beta libraries. Use of TRBV1-TRBV30 forward primers with a C-beta reverse primer characterized the first two PCR rounds, which lasted around 11 cycles each. A single record per CDR3 protein comes from TCRdb applying MiXCR to the multiplex PCR reads. The sample consists of tens of thousands of distinct CDR3 sequences, about two thirds of them appearing once. The sequenced material came from liver tumor tissue from sampling region 5. Subset specified: tumor region T5, tumor centre. All receptors derive from a man aged 35-49 years with primary liver carcinoma and hepatitis B virus infection.

About this clonotype: A read error may account for a junction end that differs from germline. This chain connects TRBV11-2 to TRBJ2-7; tentative D call: TRBD2 (8 bases). Germline V gene sequence: CDR1 SGHAT, CDR2 FQNNGV. This CDR3 region has 15 residues. Here the CDR3 reads CVSRQYSGGGCEQYF. DNA for the CDR3: TGTGTCAGCCGCCAATATTCGGGAGGGGGCTGCGAGCAGTACTTC.

The V and J genes are TRBV29-1 and TRBJ2-6, with unresolved D. The length of the CDR3 is 14 residues. V lost 6 bases to trimming and J lost 2 bases, with 11 bases between them. Looked up from germline, CDR1 is SQVTM and CDR2 is ANQGSEA. The CDR3 coding sequence is TGCAGCGTGAGAGAGAGCGCTGGGGCCAACGTCCTGACTTTC. Protein product: CSVRESAGANVLTF.

The sample holds one count of this clonotype. This may stem from a read error, because a much larger clone lies one nucleotide away. The rearrangement joins TRBV6-1 to TRBJ2-1; TRBD2 might be the D (5 bases). This CDR3 is built from 15 residues. Germline CDR1 and CDR2: MNHNS and SASEGT. The CDR3 here is CATREAAESYSEQFF. The CDR3 nucleotides are TGTGCCACACGAGAAGCGGCAGAGTCCTACAGTGAGCAGTTCTTC.

In its sample, this clonotype was seen many times. CDR3 residues: CASSRARQESLFF. CDR3 coding DNA: TGCGCCAGCAGCCGGGCCAGACAGGAAAGTCTGTTTTTT. V is TRBV4-1 and J is TRBJ1-4; TRBD1 is a possible D gene (6 bases). The germline V gene has CDR1 MGHRA and CDR2 YSYEKL. The CDR3 sequence is 13 residues long. Trimming cost V 4 bases and J 14 bases, with 17 bases left between them.

This clonotype was picked up many times. V is TRBV5-6 and J is TRBJ2-7; 7 positions agree with TRBD1. Losses at the gene ends were 6 bases for V and 2 bases for J; bases not matched to a gene: 8. This CDR3 spans 14 amino acids. The germline V gene has CDR1 SGHDT and CDR2 YYEEEE. The CDR3 nucleotides are TGTGCCAGCACCCGGACAGGTCAACCCTACGAGCAGTACTTC. It yields the protein CASTRTGQPYEQYF.